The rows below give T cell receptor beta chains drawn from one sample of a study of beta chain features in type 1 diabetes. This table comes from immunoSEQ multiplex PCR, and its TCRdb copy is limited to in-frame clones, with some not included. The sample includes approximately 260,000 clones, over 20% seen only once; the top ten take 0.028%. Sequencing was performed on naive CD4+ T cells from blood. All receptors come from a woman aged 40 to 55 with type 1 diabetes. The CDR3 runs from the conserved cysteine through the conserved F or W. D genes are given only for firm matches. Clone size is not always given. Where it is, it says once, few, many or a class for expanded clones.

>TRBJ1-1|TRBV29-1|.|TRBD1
CSVVFGPGQEAFF
TGCAGCGTTGTTTTCGGACCGGGACAGGAAGCTTTCTTT
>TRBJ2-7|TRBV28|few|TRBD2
CASAGGGDYEQYF
TGTGCCAGCGCGGGAGGGGGGGACTACGAGCAGTACTTC
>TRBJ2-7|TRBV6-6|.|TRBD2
CASRGLSGRALYEQYF
TGTGCCAGCAGGGGCCTTAGCGGGAGGGCCCTCTACGAGCAGTACTTC
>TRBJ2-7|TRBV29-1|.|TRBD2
CSVIVAGAGEQYF
TGCAGCGTTATTGTGGCGGGAGCCGGCGAGCAGTACTTC
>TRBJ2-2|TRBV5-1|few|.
CASSSSTANTGELFF
TGCGCCAGCAGCTCGAGTACAGCCAACACCGGGGAGCTGTTTTTT
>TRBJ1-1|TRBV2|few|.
CASSERSQMNTEAFF
TGTGCCAGCAGTGAACGAAGCCAAATGAACACTGAAGCTTTCTTT
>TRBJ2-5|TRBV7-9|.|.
CASSLQGQETQYF
TGTGCCAGCAGCTTACAGGGTCAGGAGACCCAGTACTTC
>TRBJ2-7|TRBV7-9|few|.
CASSSTAYEQYF
TGTGCCAGCAGCTCGACAGCCTACGAGCAGTACTTC
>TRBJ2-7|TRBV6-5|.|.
CASSYSRAYEQYF
TGTGCCAGCAGTTACTCCCGGGCCTACGAGCAGTACTTC
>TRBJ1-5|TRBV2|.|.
CASSELQENQPQHF
TGTGCCAGCAGTGAATTACAGGAGAATCAGCCCCAGCATTTT
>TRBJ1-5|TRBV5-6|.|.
CASCQGSNQPQHF
TGTGCCAGCTGTCAGGGGAGCAATCAGCCCCAGCATTTT
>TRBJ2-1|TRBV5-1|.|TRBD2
CASSRTGTSDNEQFF
TGCGCCAGCAGCCGAACCGGGACTAGCGATAATGAGCAGTTCTTC
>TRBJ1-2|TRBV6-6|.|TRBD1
CASSYGTGHGYTF
TGTGCCAGCAGTTACGGGACAGGGCATGGCTACACCTTC
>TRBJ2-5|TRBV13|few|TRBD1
CASSLRQGGTQYF
TGTGCCAGCAGCTTAAGACAGGGCGGGACCCAGTACTTC
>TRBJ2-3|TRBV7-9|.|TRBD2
CASSSAPSGSSTDTQYF
TGTGCCAGCAGTTCCGCCCCTAGCGGGAGTAGCACAGATACGCAGTATTTT
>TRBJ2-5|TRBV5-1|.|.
CASSQGVIRETQYF
TGCGCCAGCAGCCAGGGCGTTATCAGGGAGACCCAGTACTTC
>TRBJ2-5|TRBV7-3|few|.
CASSPGGAGQETQYF
TGTGCCAGCTCCCCTGGCGGAGCCGGGCAAGAGACCCAGTACTTC
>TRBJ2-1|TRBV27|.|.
CASSPGTWQFF
TGTGCCAGCAGTCCCGGGACTTGGCAGTTCTTC
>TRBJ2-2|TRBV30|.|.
CAWSPPSWATGELFF
TGTGCCTGGAGTCCACCCTCATGGGCCACCGGGGAGCTGTTTTTT
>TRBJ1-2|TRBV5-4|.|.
CATRHPSANYGYTF
TGTGCCACCCGCCATCCGTCGGCTAACTATGGCTACACCTTC
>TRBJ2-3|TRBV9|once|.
CASSVVVLGTDTQYF
TGTGCCAGCAGCGTAGTGGTGCTAGGCACAGATACGCAGTATTTT
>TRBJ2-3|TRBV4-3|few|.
CASSQEGGTQYF
TGCGCCAGCAGCCAAGAAGGCGGTACGCAGTATTTT
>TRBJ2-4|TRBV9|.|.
CASSVEGTNIQYF
TGTGCCAGCAGCGTGGAGGGGACGAACATTCAGTACTTC
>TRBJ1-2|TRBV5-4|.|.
CASSFGGMAGYTF
TGTGCCAGCAGCTTCGGGGGAATGGCTGGCTACACCTTC
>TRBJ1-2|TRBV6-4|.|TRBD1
CASRGQGVSGYTF
TGTGCCAGCAGAGGACAGGGGGTGAGCGGCTACACCTTC
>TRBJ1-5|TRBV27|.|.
CASSSLPNQPQHF
TGTGCCAGCAGTTCCCTCCCTAATCAGCCCCAGCATTTT